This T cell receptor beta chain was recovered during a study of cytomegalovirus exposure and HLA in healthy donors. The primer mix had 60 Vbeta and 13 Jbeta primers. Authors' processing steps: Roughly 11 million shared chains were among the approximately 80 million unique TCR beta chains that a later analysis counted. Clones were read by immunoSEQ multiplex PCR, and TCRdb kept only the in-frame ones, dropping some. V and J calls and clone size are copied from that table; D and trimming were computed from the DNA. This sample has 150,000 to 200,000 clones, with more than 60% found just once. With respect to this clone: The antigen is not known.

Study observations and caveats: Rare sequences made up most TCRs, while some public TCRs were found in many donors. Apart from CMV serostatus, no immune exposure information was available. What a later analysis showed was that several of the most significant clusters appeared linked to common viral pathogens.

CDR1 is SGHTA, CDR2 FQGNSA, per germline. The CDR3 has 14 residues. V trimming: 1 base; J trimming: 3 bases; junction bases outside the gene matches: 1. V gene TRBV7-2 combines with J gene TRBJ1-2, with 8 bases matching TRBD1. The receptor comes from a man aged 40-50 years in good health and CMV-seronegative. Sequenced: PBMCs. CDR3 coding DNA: TGTGCCAGCAGCTTAGAGGGACAGGACTATGGCTACACCTTC. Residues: CASSLEGQDYGYTF. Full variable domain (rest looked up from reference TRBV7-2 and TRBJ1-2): GAGVSQSPSNKVTEKGKDVELRCDPISGHTALYWYRQSLGQGLEFLIYFQGNSAPDKSGLPSDRFSAERTGGSVSTLTIQRTQQEDSAVYLCASSLEGQDYGYTFGSGTRLTVV.